This TCR beta chain was documented in a study of T cells in Graves' hyperthyroidism and ophthalmopathy. On the study more broadly: Peripheral blood draws took place at initial diagnosis, ahead of any treatment. Regarding the study as a whole: A median around 5.9 months before onset, the model predicted ophthalmopathy. Most thyroid clonotypes with frequency above 0.001 were detected in blood.

Amplified TCR beta CDR3 regions derived from RNA transcripts. TCR CDR3 underwent first-round RT-PCR with the HTBI primer set. MiXCR, applied by TCRdb to the multiplex PCR reads, yields one record per CDR3 protein. The sample comprises about 300,000 distinct CDR3 sequences, approximately 19% of which are singletons, and roughly 39% rests with the top ten. This clonotype was found many times. Its cognate antigen is unknown. Uncontrolled infection, other autoimmune disease, pregnancy or lactation disqualified patients from enrolment. The ends were cut back, 4 bases at V and 4 bases at J, with 16 bases in the middle. The germline gives CDR1 SGHVT, CDR2 SQSDAQ. CDR3 length: 16 amino acids.

Specimen: blood. The genes are TRBV7-4 and TRBJ2-2; possible D gene TRBD1, 5 bases. This TCR came from a man over 45 with Graves' ophthalmopathy. The DNA of the CDR3 is TGTGCCAGCAGCTGGTCGCGAGACAGCCTCACCGGGGAGCTGTTTTTT. Its translation is CASSWSRDSLTGELFF. Full variable domain (outside the CDR3, taken from reference TRBV7-4 and TRBJ2-2): GAGVSQSPRYKVAKRGRDVALRCDSISGHVTLYWYRQTLGQGSEVLTYSQSDAQRDKSGRPSGRFSAERPERSVSTLKIQRTEQGDSAVYLCASSWSRDSLTGELFFGEGSRLTVL.